One and the same sample provided the 8 T cell receptor beta chains below, sequenced in a study of T-cell memory formation after mild COVID-19. MiXCR was run by TCRdb on the 5' RACE reads, yielding one entry per CDR3 protein. The repertoire consists of around 250,000 distinct CDR3 sequences, with roughly 17% occurring once and the leading ten covering over 20%. What was sequenced was PBMCs or a T cell subset sorted from them (not recorded which). The receptor set was obtained from a man between 18 and 35 years old who had mild COVID-19 (a few samples of this study predate the infection). Cell type and time point are not known.

This clonotype turned up a few times. This chain uses TRBV4-3 with TRBJ1-3; the D gene is possibly TRBD1 (6 bases). The V end lost 1 base, the J end lost 2 bases, and 9 bases lay between the germline ends. This CDR3 comprises 15 residues. In germline, CDR1 is LGHNA, CDR2 YSLEER. DNA of the CDR3: TGCGCCAGCAGCCAAGGGGACACGACTGGAAACACCATATATTTT. It translates to CASSQGDTTGNTIYF.

The chain uses TRBV5-1 and TRBJ1-1; the match to TRBD1 covers 12 bases. This CDR3 has 15 amino acids. Germline CDR1 SGHRS, CDR2 YFSETQ. The V gene end was trimmed by 3 bases and the J gene end by 5 bases; junction bases not matched to a gene: 5. CDR3 bases: TGCGCCAGCAGCTCGGGGGACAGGGGGCGTACTGAAGCTTTCTTT. Its protein product is CASSSGDRGRTEAFF.

This clonotype was seen a handful of times. The chain uses TRBV12-3 or TRBV12-4 and TRBJ1-3; D possibly corresponds to TRBD1 (6 bases). The CDR3 runs 14 residues. Between the trimmed V and J ends, which lost 8 bases and 0 bases, there was a span of 11 bases. CDR3 amino acids: CASRDTSSGNTIYF. The CDR3 DNA is TGTGCCAGCCGGGACACATCCTCTGGAAACACCATATATTTT.

The rearrangement joins TRBV7-9 to TRBJ2-3; the match to TRBD2 covers 9 bases. V shed 2 bases and J 2 bases; nucleotides not matched to a gene: 8. Germline V gene data show CDR1 as SEHNR and CDR2 as FQNEAQ (reference sequence). This CDR3 has 17 residues. In DNA, the CDR3 is TGTGCCAGCAGCTTATCGGAAGCGGGGGGTCACACAGATACGCAGTATTTT. It codes for CASSLSEAGGHTDTQYF.

This chain links TRBV11-2 with TRBJ1-5; D is unclear. Germline V gives CDR1 SGHAT, CDR2 FQNNGV. V gave up 5 bases and J gave up 5 bases, with 13 bases separating them. The CDR3 covers 14 residues. The CDR3 loop is CASSPGPADQPQHF. The CDR3 DNA sequence: TGTGCCAGCAGCCCGGGCCCGGCGGATCAGCCCCAGCATTTT.

This chain uses TRBV7-3 with TRBJ2-1; 7 bases agree with TRBD1. V trimming: 5 bases; J trimming: 6 bases; junction bases outside the gene matches: 4. The germline V gene has CDR1 SGHTA and CDR2 FQGTGA. This CDR3 has 13 amino acids. In DNA form, the CDR3 reads TGTGCCAGCAGCAAGGGGGCCGGCAATGAGCAGTTCTTC. Translation gives CASSKGAGNEQFF. Full variable domain (remainder filled in from reference TRBV7-3 and TRBJ2-1): GAGVSQTPSNKVTEKGKYVELRCDPISGHTALYWYRQSLGQGPEFLIYFQGTGAADDSGLPNDRFFAVRPEGSVSTLKIQRTERGDSAVYLCASSKGAGNEQFFGPGTRLTVL.

V and J are TRBV2 and TRBJ2-1, with 9 bases fitting TRBD2. The germline V gene encodes CDR1 SNHLY and CDR2 FYNNEI. The J segment lost 14 bases and the V segment lost 7 bases, leaving 9 bases of the junction unmatched. The CDR3 loop spans 12 amino acids. The CDR3 bases are TGTGCCAGCACCCAAGACGGGACTAGCAAGTTCTTC. Amino acid sequence: CASTQDGTSKFF.

The chain links TRBV5-1 to TRBJ2-3; D might be TRBD2 (6 bases). The V gene's germline CDR1 is SGHRS and CDR2 YFSETQ. This CDR3 contains 16 residues. Trimming shortened V by 7 bases and J by 0 bases, and 18 bases separated the two germline ends. The DNA for the CDR3 is TGCGCCAGCTCCCGGAGGGGCGGGACCAGCACAGATACGCAGTATTTT. It specifies CASSRRGGTSTDTQYF.